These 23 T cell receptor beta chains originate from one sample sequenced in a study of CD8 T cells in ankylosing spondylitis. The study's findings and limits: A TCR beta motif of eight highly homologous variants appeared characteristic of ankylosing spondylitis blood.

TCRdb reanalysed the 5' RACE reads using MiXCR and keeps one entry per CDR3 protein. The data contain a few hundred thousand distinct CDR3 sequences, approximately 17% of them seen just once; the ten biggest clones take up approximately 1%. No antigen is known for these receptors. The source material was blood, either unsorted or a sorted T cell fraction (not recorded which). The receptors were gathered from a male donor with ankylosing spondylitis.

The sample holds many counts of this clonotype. The CDR3 spells CASSLQRINYGYTF. The CDR3 coding sequence is TGTGCCAGCAGCTTACAAAGAATTAACTATGGCTACACCTTC. The V and J genes are TRBV7-2 and TRBJ1-2; D is unresolved. Trimming took 2 bases from V and 1 from J, leaving 8 bases between them. This CDR3 has 14 amino acids. CDR1 is SGHTA and CDR2 is FQGNSA in the germline V gene.

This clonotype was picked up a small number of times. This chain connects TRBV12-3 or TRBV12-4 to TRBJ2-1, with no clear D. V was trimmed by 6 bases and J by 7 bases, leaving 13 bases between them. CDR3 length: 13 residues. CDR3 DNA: TGTGCCAGCAGGAAGGACGCGTTTAATGAGCAGTTCTTC. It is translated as CASRKDAFNEQFF.

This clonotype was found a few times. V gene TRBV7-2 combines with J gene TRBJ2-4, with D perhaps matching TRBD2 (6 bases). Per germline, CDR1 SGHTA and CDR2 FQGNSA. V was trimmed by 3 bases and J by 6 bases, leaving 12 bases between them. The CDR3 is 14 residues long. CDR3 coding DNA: TGTGCCAGCAGCTTCCTAGCGTGGGGAAACATTCAGTACTTC. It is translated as CASSFLAWGNIQYF.

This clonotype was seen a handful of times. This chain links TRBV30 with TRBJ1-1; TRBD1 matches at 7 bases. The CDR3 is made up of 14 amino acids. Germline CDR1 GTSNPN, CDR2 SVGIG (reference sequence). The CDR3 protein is CACRKGAPNTEAFF. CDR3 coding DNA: TGTGCATGCAGGAAGGGGGCACCGAACACTGAAGCTTTCTTT.

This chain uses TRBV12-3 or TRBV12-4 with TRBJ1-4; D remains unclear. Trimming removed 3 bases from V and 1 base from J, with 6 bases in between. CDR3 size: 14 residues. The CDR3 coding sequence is TGTGCCAGCAGTTTTGAACAAACTAATGAAAAACTGTTTTTT. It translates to CASSFEQTNEKLFF.

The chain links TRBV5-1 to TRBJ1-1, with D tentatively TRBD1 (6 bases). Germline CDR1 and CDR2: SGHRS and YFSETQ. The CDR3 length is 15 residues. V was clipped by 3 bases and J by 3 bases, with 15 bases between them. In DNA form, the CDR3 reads TGCGCCAGCAGCTCATCACAGGGATACGACACTGAAGCTTTCTTT. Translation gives CASSSSQGYDTEAFF.

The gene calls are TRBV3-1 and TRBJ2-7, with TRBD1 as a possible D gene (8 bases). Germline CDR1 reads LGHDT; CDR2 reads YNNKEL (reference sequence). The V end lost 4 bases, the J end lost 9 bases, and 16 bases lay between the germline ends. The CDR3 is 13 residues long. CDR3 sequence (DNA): TGTGCCAGCAGCCTGAGCGGGGACAGGCGGCAGTACTTC. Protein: CASSLSGDRRQYF.

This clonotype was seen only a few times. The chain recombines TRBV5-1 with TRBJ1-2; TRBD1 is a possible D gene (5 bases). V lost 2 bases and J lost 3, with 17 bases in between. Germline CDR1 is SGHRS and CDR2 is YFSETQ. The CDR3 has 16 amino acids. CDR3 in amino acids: CASSFEGTPRDYGYTF. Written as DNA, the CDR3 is TGCGCCAGCAGCTTCGAGGGGACCCCCCGTGACTATGGCTACACCTTC. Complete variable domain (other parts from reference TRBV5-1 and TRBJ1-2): KAGVTQTPRYLIKTRGQQVTLSCSPISGHRSVSWYQQTPGQGLQFLFEYFSETQRNKGNFPGRFSGRQFSNSRSEMNVSTLELGDSALYLCASSFEGTPRDYGYTFGSGTRLTVV.

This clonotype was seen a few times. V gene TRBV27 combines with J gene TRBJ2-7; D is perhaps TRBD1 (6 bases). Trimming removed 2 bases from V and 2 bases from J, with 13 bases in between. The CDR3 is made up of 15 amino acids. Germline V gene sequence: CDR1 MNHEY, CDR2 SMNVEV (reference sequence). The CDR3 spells CASSLRTGPTYEQYF. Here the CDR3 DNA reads TGTGCCAGCAGTTTACGTACAGGGCCGACCTACGAGCAGTACTTC.

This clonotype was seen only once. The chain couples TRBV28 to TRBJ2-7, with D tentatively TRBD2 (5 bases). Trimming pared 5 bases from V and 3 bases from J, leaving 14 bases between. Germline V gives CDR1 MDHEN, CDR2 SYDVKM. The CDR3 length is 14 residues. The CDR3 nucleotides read TGTGCCAGCAGTCCTAGACGGGGAAACTACGAGCAGTACTTC. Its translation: CASSPRRGNYEQYF.

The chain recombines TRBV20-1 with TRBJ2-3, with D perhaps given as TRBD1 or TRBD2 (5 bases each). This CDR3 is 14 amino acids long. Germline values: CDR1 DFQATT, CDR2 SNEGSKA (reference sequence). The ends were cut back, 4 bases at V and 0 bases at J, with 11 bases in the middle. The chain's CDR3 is CSATGASSTDTQYF. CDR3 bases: TGCAGTGCTACCGGGGCCTCTAGCACAGATACGCAGTATTTT.

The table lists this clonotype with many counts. CDR3 loop: CSARDSRSNTGELFF. For the CDR3, the DNA is TGCAGTGCTAGAGACAGCAGGTCGAACACCGGGGAGCTGTTTTTT. The V and J genes are TRBV20-1 and TRBJ2-2; D is unresolved. The CDR3 has 15 amino acids. Trimming took 0 bases from V and 0 from J, leaving 8 bases between them. Per the germline V gene, CDR1 is DFQATT and CDR2 is SNEGSKA (reference sequence).

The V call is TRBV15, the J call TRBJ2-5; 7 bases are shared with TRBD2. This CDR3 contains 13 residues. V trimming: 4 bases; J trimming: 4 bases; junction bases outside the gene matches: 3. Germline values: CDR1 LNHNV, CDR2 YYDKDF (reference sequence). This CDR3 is CATSMGGLETQYF. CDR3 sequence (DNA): TGTGCCACCAGCATGGGGGGGTTAGAGACCCAGTACTTC.

This CDR3 reads CASSRAGEPLHF. The CDR3 DNA follows: TGCGCCAGCAGCAGGGCGGGGGAGCCCCTCCACTTT. This chain uses TRBV5-1 with TRBJ1-6, with D possibly being TRBD1 (5 bases). The V and J ends lost 4 bases and 13 bases respectively, with 12 bases between them. Germline-derived CDR1 and CDR2 are SGHRS and YFSETQ. The CDR3 covers 12 residues.

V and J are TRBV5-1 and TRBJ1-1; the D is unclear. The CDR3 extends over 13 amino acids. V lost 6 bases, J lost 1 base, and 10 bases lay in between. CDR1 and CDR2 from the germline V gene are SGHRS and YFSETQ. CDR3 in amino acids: CASTLGWNTEAFF. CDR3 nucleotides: TGCGCCAGCACATTAGGTTGGAACACTGAAGCTTTCTTT.

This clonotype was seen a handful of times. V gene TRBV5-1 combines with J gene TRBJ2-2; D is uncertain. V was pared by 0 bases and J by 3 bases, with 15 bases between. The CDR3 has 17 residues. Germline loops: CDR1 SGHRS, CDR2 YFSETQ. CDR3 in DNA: TGCGCCAGCAGCTTGGTCCCCCTATCTGCGTACACCGGGGAGCTGTTTTTT. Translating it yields CASSLVPLSAYTGELFF. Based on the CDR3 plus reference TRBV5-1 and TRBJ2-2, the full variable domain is KAGVTQTPRYLIKTRGQQVTLSCSPISGHRSVSWYQQTPGQGLQFLFEYFSETQRNKGNFPGRFSGRQFSNSRSEMNVSTLELGDSALYLCASSLVPLSAYTGELFFGEGSRLTVL.

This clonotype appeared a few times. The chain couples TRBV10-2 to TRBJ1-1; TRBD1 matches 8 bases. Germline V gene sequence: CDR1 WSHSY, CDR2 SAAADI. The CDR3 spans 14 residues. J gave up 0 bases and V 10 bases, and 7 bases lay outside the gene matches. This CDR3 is CAISRGPMNTEAFF. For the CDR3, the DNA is TGCGCCATTTCCAGGGGGCCTATGAACACTGAAGCTTTCTTT.

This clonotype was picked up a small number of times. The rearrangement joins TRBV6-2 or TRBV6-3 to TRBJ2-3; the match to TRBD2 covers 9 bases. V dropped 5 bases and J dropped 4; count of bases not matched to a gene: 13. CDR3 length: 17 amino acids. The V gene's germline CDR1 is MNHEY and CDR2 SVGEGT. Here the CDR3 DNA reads TGTGCCAGCAGTCTCACCTCAGCGGGAGGTTGGGCAGATACGCAGTATTTT. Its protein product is CASSLTSAGGWADTQYF.

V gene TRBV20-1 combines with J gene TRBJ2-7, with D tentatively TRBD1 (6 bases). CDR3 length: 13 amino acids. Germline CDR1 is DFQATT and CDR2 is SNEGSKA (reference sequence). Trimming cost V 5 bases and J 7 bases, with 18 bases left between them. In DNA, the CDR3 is TGCAGTGCTGGGGGACACAGGTGGGGGGAGCAGTACTTC. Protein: CSAGGHRWGEQYF.

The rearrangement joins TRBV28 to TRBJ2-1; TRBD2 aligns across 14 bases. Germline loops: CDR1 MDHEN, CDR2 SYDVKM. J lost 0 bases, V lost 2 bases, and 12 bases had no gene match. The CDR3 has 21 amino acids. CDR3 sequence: CASSLPTGTSGSESSYNEQFF. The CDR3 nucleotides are TGTGCCAGCAGTTTACCAACCGGGACTAGCGGGAGTGAGAGCTCCTACAATGAGCAGTTCTTC.

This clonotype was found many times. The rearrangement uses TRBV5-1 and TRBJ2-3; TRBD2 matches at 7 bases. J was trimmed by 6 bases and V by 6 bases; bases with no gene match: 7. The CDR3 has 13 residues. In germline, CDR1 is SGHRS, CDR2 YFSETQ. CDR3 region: CASTAGVGDTQYF. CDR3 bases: TGCGCCAGCACTGCGGGAGTTGGCGATACGCAGTATTTT.

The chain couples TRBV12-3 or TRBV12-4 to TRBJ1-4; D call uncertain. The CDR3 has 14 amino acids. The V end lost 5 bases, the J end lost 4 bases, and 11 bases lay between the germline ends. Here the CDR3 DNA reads TGTGCCAGCAGTCAAAGCCGGGTTAATGAAAAACTGTTTTTT. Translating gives CASSQSRVNEKLFF.

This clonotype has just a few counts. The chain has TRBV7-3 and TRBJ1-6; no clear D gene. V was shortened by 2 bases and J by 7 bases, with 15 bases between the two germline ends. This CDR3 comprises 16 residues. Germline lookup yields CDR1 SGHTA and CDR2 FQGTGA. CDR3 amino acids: CASSLLGSLSNSPLHF. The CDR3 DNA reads TGTGCCAGCAGCTTACTCGGTAGCCTTTCAAATTCACCCCTCCACTTT.